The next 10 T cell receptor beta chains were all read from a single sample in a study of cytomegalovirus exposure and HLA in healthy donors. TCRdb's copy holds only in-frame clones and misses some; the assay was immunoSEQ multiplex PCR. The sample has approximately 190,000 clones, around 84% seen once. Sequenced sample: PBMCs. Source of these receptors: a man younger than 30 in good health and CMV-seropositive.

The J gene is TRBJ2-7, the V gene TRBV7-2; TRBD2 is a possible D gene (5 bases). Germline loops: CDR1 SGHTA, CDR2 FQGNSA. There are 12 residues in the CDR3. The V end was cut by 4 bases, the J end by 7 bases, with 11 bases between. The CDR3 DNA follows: TGTGCCAGCAGCTCCTCGGGGTTGGAGCAGTACTTC. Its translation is CASSSSGLEQYF. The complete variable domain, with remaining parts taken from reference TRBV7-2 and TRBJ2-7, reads GAGVSQSPSNKVTEKGKDVELRCDPISGHTALYWYRQSLGQGLEFLIYFQGNSAPDKSGLPSDRFSAERTGGSVSTLTIQRTQQEDSAVYLCASSSSGLEQYFGPGTRLTVT.

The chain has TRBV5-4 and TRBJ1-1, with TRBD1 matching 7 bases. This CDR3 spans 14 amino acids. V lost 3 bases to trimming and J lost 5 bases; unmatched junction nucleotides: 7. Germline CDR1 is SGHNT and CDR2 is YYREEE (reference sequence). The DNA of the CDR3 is TGTGCCAGCAGCTCCACAGGGGTAGGTACTGAAGCTTTCTTT. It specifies CASSSTGVGTEAFF.

CDR3: CASSYSGTNYGYTF. DNA of the CDR3: TGTGCCAGCAGTTACTCAGGGACAAATTATGGCTACACCTTC. The chain joins TRBV6-5 to TRBJ1-2; D perhaps matches TRBD1 (6 bases). CDR1 is MNHEY and CDR2 is SVGAGI in the germline V gene. The CDR3 runs to 14 residues. The V and J ends lost 0 bases and 5 bases respectively, with 10 bases between them.

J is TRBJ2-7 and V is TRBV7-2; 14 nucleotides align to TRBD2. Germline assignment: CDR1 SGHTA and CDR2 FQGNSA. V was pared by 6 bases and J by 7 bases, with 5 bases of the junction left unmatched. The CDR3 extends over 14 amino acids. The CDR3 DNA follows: TGTGCCAGCAGTTCCGGGACTAGCGGGAGAGAGCAGTACTTC. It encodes CASSSGTSGREQYF.

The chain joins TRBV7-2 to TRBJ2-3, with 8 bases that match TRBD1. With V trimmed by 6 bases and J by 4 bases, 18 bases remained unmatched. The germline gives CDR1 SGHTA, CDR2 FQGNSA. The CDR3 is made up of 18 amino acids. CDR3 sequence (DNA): TGTGCCAGCAGTTCAGGCCCCGGAACAGGACAGGGTCCAGATACGCAGTATTTT. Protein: CASSSGPGTGQGPDTQYF. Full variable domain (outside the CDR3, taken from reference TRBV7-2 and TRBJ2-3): GAGVSQSPSNKVTEKGKDVELRCDPISGHTALYWYRQSLGQGLEFLIYFQGNSAPDKSGLPSDRFSAERTGGSVSTLTIQRTQQEDSAVYLCASSSGPGTGQGPDTQYFGPGTRLTVL.

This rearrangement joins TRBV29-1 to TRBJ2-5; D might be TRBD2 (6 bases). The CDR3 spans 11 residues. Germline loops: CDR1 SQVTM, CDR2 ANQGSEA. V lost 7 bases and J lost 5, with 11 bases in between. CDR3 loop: CSAGVWETQYF. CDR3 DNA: TGCAGCGCGGGAGTTTGGGAGACCCAGTACTTC. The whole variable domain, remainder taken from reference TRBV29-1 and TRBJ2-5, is SAVISQKPSRDICQRGTSLTIQCQVDSQVTMMFWYRQQPGQSLTLIATANQGSEATYESGFVIDKFPISRPNLTFSTLTVSNMSPEDSSIYLCSAGVWETQYFGPGTRLLVL.

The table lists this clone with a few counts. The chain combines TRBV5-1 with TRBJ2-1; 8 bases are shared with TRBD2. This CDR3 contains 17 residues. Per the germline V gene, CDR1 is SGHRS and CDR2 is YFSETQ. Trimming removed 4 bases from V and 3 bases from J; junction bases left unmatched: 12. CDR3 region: CASSQSKREPHYNEQFF. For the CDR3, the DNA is TGCGCCAGCAGCCAATCCAAGCGGGAGCCCCACTACAATGAGCAGTTCTTC.

The CDR3 DNA is TGTGCCAGCAGCCCACAGGGTTCCGGGGCCAACGTCCTGACTTTC. It translates to CASSPQGSGANVLTF. The chain uses TRBV27 and TRBJ2-6; D may be TRBD1 (6 bases). Germline V gene sequence: CDR1 MNHEY, CDR2 SMNVEV (reference sequence). This CDR3 is 15 amino acids long. The V gene lost 6 bases and the J gene lost 4 bases, with 13 bases spanning the gap.

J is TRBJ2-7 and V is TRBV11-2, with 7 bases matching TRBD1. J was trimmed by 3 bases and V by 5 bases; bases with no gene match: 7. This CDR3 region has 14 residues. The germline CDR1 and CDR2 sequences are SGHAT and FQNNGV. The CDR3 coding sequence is TGTGCCAGCAGCCTCGGACAGGTGGACTACGAGCAGTACTTC. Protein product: CASSLGQVDYEQYF.

CDR3 DNA: TGTGCCAGCAGTTTGCGGGGGACTAGCGGCGGGTTTCCCTACGAGCAGTACTTC. It is translated as CASSLRGTSGGFPYEQYF. J is TRBJ2-7 and V is TRBV25-1; 11 positions match TRBD2. CDR3 length: 18 residues. Germline loops: CDR1 MGHDK, CDR2 SYGVNS. The ends lost 5 bases at V and 2 bases at J; junction bases unmatched: 14.